The present T cell receptor (beta chain) was sequenced within a study of response to subunit inactivated influenza vaccine. Findings and caveats of the study: Authors proposed each seasonal influenza vaccination draws in few new T cells.

Note on this clonotype: Antigen unknown.

TCRdb re-called the RT-PCR reads through MiXCR, storing one row per CDR3 protein. Among 650,000 to 700,000 distinct CDR3 sequences, around a sixth were seen once, and the ten largest hold roughly 11%. Looked up from germline, CDR1 is KGHDR and CDR2 is SFDVKD. The length of the CDR3 is 12 residues. V gave up 1 base and J gave up 4 bases, with 4 bases separating them. Sequences were derived from PBMCs from blood, sampled roughly 13 days after vaccination. V gene TRBV24-1 combines with J gene TRBJ2-7; no clear D. This sequence originates from a man aged 50 to 60 who received an inactivated influenza vaccine. The CDR3 here is CATSDLGYEQYF. The CDR3 nucleotides read TGTGCCACCAGTGATTTAGGGTACGAGCAGTACTTC.